One and the same sample provided the 5 T cell receptor beta chains below, sequenced in a study of blood T cells in healthy people across ages. A second PCR, run for roughly 7 to 11 cycles, used a sample-barcoded 5' primer plus a J-beta primer mix. TCRdb reprocessed the 5' RACE reads with MiXCR, giving one entry per CDR3 protein. The sample yields hundreds of thousands of distinct CDR3 sequences, around half seen once. Specimen: blood. These receptors originate from a woman in her fifties or sixties in good health.

The V gene is TRBV20-1, the J gene TRBJ2-7; maybe TRBD2 (6 bases). Germline CDR1 reads DFQATT; CDR2 reads SNEGSKA (reference sequence). The V and J ends lost 5 bases and 0 bases respectively, with 14 bases between them. The CDR3 has 14 residues. The CDR3 loop reads CSADPSERSYEQYF. CDR3 sequence (DNA): TGCAGTGCTGATCCTAGCGAGCGCTCCTACGAGCAGTACTTC.

This clonotype has a handful of counts. The rearrangement uses TRBV6-6 and TRBJ2-7, with D perhaps TRBD1 (6 bases). CDR3 length equals 14 residues. The germline V and J ends were trimmed by 6 bases and 2 bases, with 14 bases remaining between them. The V gene's germline CDR1 is MNHNY and CDR2 SVGAGI (reference sequence). The CDR3 coding sequence is TGTGCCAGCAGGAAGGAAGGGGGAACCTACGAGCAGTACTTC. Its protein is CASRKEGGTYEQYF.

This clonotype turned up a few times. The chain employs TRBV5-4 and TRBJ2-2; tentative D call: TRBD2 (6 bases). This CDR3 has 13 amino acids. V was clipped by 4 bases and J by 5 bases, with 9 bases between them. CDR1 and CDR2 (germline): SGHNT, YYREEE (reference sequence). CDR3 bases: TGTGCCAGCAGCCTCGGGGGTACCGGGGAGCTGTTTTTT. Residues: CASSLGGTGELFF.

This rearrangement joins TRBV10-3 to TRBJ1-1, with 7 bases that match TRBD1. Trimming at V came to 10 bases and at J to 3 bases, leaving 8 bases not matched to a gene. The CDR3 contains 13 residues. The germline CDR1 and CDR2 sequences are ENHRY and SYGVKD. The CDR3 spells CATTPGGYTEAFF. DNA of the CDR3: TGTGCCACGACTCCAGGGGGGTACACTGAAGCTTTCTTT.

This clonotype was recorded a few times. The chain links TRBV7-2 to TRBJ2-3; D gene ambiguous. Germline V gene sequence: CDR1 SGHTA, CDR2 FQGNSA. V lost 5 bases and J lost 0, with 9 bases in between. This CDR3 comprises 14 residues. CDR3 DNA sequence: TGTGCCAGCAGCCCGACATTTAGCACAGATACGCAGTATTTT. The encoded protein is CASSPTFSTDTQYF.